This T cell receptor beta chain appears in the sequencing data of a study of shared T cell receptors in the human thymus. This clone is a singleton in its sample. The assay was immunoSEQ multiplex PCR, and TCRdb's table has in-frame clones only and misses some. The repertoire holds approximately 660,000 clones, with around 87% as singletons. CDR3 size: 18 residues. With V trimmed by 3 bases and J by 4 bases, 14 bases remained unmatched. Germline V CDR1 and CDR2: SGHRS, YFSETQ. These same data were also listed under a study on human thymus T cells. That source reports: The donor group consisted of healthy Finnish infants who were having corrective surgery for congenital heart defects. In corrective heart surgery, resections were taken, and these provided the thymus tissue. Repertoires from thymus and blood appeared to show biased V and J gene usage. Related studies found that unrelated individuals share highly overlapping thymic repertoires.

The chain has TRBV5-1 and TRBJ1-3, with 9 positions matching TRBD1. This clonotype was obtained from a boy under two years old with a congenital heart defect. The sample comprised thymocytes. CDR3 protein: CASSSGTGTGTSGNTIYF. CDR3 DNA: TGCGCCAGCAGCTCCGGGACAGGGACGGGGACCTCCGGAAACACCATATATTTT.